This T cell receptor beta chain was identified during a study of blood T cell repertoires in COVID-19. Generated by immunoSEQ multiplex PCR, the TCRdb table keeps only in-frame clones and is missing some. The data hold under 250,000 clones, with roughly 92% observed a single time. In germline, CDR1 is SGHRS, CDR2 YFSETQ. This CDR3 comprises 17 residues. With 0 bases clipped from V and 3 bases from J, the junction kept 9 bases outside the gene matches. The V call is TRBV5-1, the J call TRBJ2-7, with TRBD1 matching 10 bases. The TCR sequence derives from a man aged 55 to 70 with COVID-19, enrolled during active disease. Sequencing was done on a sample of peripheral blood. The CDR3 DNA sequence: TGCGCCAGCAGCTTGGCCCGCACCCGGACAGGGGGCTACGAGCAGTACTTC. This gives the protein CASSLARTRTGGYEQYF.